This entry is about one TCR beta chain. Its antigen remains unidentified. No much larger clone exists at a distance of one base, and base qualities are not known. These data belong to a study of T cells after yellow fever vaccination (dated by TCRdb to the late 2010s). Turning to the overall study: The SMART-Seq v4 Ultra Low Input RNA kit was used to prepare libraries from fractions with low cell numbers. To follow T-cell clones before and after both primary and booster YFV17D yellow fever vaccination, bulk TCR alpha and beta repertoires underwent longitudinal sequencing. Two healthy male donors, one aged 18 to 29 and one aged 30 to 40 years, were included in the cohort. Bulk PBMC replicates and cell subsets were isolated from blood drawn at multiple timepoints before and after both primary and secondary immunization.

Points the paper makes about the study in general: After the booster, most of the clones that had expanded following primary vaccination were detected again (roughly 96% of CD4 and around 90% of CD8), which suggests that memory was broadly maintained. Because only a couple of donors were included in the study, the extent to which the findings can be generalized is limited. A small share of clonotypes occurred in both CD4 and CD8 compartments, likely arising from convergent recombination. Because abundant contaminating clonotypes from the bulk population could be contained in FACS-sorted repertoires, computational filtering was required. Compared with the primary T-cell response, the secondary T-cell response was faster but weaker, reaching its peak on day 5 rather than on day 15.

There are 15 amino acids in the CDR3, from cysteine to phenylalanine inclusive. The retained sequence is limited to the CDR3, 45 bases, with the frame set at the first base. V is pared back by 8 bases and J by 4 bases, with 17 bases lying between the germline termini. CDR1 and CDR2, looked up from the germline V gene, are MNHNS and SASEGT. The treatment or condition label on this specimen signifies: live attenuated yellow fever vaccine strain. A standard Ficoll-Paque protocol was used to isolate PBMCs from peripheral blood. CD4 and CD8 T-cell fractions were isolated with Dynabeads CD4 and CD8 positive selection kits. TriZol was used to extract RNA from bulk PBMCs, CD4 and CD8 fractions, and dextramer-positive and dextramer-negative fractions. TCR cDNA was synthesized by 5'RACE template switching, which introduced a universal primer site and unique molecular identifiers. Priming of cDNA synthesis was performed from both the TCR alpha and TCR beta constant segments. Library amplification involved two PCR steps, and the second step added sample barcodes and sequencing adapters. Sequencing of libraries was performed on Illumina HiSeq 2500 (2x100 bp) or NovaSeq (2x150 bp). In the paper's pipeline: Reads were demultiplexed and collapsed into UMI consensus sequences with MIGEC, and V(D)J alignment was performed with MiXCR. Using edgeR on replicate PBMC samples, clonotypes were called vaccine-responding if FDR was below 0.01 and the log2 fold change was above 5 up to day 15. CD4 or CD8 identity was assigned to each bulk clonotype according to whether the clonotype was present at higher abundance in the sequenced CD4 repertoire or the sequenced CD8 repertoire. TCRdb handled the public reads itself, with Q25 trimming in fastp and clone calling in MiXCR, and kept productive beta chains. Here each entry gathers all rows of one CDR3 protein and keeps the most common genes and DNA. The V and J calls reflect TCRdb's pipeline rather than the authors' work. In this sample the table shows around 230,000 distinct CDR3 sequences, roughly 6.2% of which occur a single time. The leading ten clones occupy 0.85% to 1.2% of the sample.

The sample here was CD4+ T cells sorted from PBMCs, taken on the day of the yellow fever booster vaccination. The sequence came from a man aged 25 to 40 who received the YFV17D yellow fever vaccine. The rearranged chain carries TRBV6-1 and TRBJ1-4; the D gene remains uncertain. The DNA is as follows: TGTGCCAGCGGCCAACTGGGCCTGGGTAATGAAAAACTGTTTTTT. Its coded protein is CASGQLGLGNEKLFF.